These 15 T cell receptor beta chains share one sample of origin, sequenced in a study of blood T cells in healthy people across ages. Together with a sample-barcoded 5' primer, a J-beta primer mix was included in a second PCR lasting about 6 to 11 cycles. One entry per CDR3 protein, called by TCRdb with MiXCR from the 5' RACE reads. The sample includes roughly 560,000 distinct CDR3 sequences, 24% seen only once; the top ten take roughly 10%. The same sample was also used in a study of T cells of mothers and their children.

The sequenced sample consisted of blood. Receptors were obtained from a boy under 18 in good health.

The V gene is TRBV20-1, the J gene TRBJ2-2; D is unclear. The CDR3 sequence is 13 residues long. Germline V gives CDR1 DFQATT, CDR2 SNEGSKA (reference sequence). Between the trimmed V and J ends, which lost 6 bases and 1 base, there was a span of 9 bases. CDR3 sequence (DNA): TGCAGTGCCATCACAGAGAACACCGGGGAGCTGTTTTTT. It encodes CSAITENTGELFF.

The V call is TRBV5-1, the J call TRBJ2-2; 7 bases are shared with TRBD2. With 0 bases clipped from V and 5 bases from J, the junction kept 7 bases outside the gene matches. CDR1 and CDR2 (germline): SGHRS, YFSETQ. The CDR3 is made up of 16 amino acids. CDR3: CASSLDGFGGTGELFF. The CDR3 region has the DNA TGCGCCAGCAGCTTGGATGGGTTCGGGGGGACCGGGGAGCTGTTTTTT.

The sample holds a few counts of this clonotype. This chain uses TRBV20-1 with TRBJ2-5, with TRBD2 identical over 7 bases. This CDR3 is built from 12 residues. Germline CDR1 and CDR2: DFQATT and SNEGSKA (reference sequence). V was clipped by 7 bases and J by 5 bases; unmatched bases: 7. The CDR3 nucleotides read TGCAGTGTAACGGGGGGTCGGGAGACCCAGTACTTC. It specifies CSVTGGRETQYF.

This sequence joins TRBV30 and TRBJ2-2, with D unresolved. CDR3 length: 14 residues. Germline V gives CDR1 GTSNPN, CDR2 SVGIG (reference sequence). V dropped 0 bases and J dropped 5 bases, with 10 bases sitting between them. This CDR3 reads CAWSVKLVTGELFF. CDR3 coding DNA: TGTGCCTGGAGTGTTAAGCTTGTGACCGGGGAGCTGTTTTTT.

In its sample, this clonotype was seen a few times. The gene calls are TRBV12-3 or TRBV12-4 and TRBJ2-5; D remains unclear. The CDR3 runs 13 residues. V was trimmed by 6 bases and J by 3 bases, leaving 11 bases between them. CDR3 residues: CASRDGLEETQYF. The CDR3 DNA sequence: TGTGCCAGCAGGGACGGTCTTGAAGAGACCCAGTACTTC.

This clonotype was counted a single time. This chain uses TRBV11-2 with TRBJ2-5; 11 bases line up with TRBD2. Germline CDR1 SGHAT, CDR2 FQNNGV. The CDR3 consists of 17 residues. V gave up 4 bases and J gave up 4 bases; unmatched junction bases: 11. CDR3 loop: CASSSRGTSGLLETQYF. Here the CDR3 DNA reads TGTGCCAGCAGCTCTAGAGGGACTAGCGGCCTGTTAGAGACCCAGTACTTC.

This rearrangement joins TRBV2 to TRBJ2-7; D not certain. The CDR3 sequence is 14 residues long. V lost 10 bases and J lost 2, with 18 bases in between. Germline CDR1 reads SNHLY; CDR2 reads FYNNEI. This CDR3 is CATTTLSAPYEQYF. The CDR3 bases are TGTGCCACCACGACCCTGTCGGCCCCCTACGAGCAGTACTTC. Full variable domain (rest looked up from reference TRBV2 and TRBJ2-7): EPEVTQTPSHQVTQMGQEVILRCVPISNHLYFYWYRQILGQKVEFLVSFYNNEISEKSEIFDDQFSVERPDGSNFTLKIRSTKLEDSAMYFCATTTLSAPYEQYFGPGTRLTVT.

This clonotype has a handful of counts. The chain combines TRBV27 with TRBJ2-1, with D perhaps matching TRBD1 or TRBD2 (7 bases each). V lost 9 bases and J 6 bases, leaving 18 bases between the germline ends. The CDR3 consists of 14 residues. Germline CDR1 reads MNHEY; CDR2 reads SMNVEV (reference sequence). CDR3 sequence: CASRPGGAGNEQFF. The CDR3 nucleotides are TGTGCCAGTCGCCCAGGGGGGGCCGGCAATGAGCAGTTCTTC.

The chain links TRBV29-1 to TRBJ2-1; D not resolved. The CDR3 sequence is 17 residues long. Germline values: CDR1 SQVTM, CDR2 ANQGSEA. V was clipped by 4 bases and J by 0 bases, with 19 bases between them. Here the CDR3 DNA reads TGCAGCGTTGCCCAACACCCACCAACCCTCTCCTACAATGAGCAGTTCTTC. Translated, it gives CSVAQHPPTLSYNEQFF.

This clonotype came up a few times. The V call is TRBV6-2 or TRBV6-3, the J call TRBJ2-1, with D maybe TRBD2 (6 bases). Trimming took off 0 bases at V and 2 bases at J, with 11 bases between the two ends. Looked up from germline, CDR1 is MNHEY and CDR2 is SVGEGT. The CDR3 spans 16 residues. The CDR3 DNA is TGTGCCAGCAGTTACTCACGGCGGGGACCCTACAATGAGCAGTTCTTC. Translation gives CASSYSRRGPYNEQFF.

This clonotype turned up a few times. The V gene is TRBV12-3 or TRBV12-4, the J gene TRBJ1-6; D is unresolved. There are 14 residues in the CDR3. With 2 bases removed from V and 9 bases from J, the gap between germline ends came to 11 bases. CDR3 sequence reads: CASSLSGVGSPLHF. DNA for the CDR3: TGTGCCAGCAGTTTATCGGGAGTCGGTTCACCCCTCCACTTT.

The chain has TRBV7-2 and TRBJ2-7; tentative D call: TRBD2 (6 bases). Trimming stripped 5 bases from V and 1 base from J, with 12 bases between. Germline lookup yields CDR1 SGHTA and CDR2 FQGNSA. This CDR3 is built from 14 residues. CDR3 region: CASSPGGGSYEQYF. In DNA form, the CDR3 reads TGTGCCAGCAGCCCCGGTGGGGGGTCCTACGAGCAGTACTTC.

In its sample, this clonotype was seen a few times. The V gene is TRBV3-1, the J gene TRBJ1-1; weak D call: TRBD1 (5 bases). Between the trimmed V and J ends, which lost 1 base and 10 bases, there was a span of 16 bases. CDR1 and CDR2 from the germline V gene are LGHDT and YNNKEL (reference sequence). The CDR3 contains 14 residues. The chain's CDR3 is CASSQGPGLTVAFF. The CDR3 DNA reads TGTGCCAGCAGCCAAGGCCCGGGACTTACGGTAGCTTTCTTT.

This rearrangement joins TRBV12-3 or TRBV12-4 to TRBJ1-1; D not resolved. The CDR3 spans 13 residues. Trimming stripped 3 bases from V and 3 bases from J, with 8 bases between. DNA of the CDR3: TGTGCCAGCAGTTTCGAAAGCTACACTGAAGCTTTCTTT. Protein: CASSFESYTEAFF.

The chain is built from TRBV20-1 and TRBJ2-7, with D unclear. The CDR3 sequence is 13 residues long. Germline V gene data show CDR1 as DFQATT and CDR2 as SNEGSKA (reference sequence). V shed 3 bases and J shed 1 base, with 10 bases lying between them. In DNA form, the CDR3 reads TGCAGTGCTAGGGCCCCGGTTTCCTACGAGCAGTACTTC. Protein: CSARAPVSYEQYF.